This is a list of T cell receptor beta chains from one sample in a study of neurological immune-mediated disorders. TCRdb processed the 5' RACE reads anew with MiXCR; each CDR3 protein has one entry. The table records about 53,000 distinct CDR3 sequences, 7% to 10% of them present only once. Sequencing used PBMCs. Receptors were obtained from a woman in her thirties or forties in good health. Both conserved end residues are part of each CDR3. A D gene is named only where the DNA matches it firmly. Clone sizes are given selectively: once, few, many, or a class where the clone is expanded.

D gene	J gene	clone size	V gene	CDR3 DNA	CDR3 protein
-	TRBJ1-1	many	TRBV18	TGTGCCAGCTCACCGGAAATAAACACTGAAGCTTTCTTT	CASSPEINTEAFF
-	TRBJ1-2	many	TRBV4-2	TGTGCCAGCAGCCAAGAAATTGGAACAGCTAACTATGGCTACACCTTC	CASSQEIGTANYGYTF
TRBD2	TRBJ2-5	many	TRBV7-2	TGTGCCAGCAGCCCAGCGGGGGCGGGATACCAAGAGACCCAGTACTTC	CASSPAGAGYQETQYF
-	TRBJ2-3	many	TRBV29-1	TGCAGCGTTGACACAGATACGCAGTATTTT	CSVDTDTQYF
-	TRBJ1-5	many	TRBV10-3	TGTGCCATCAGACCAGGGTTAGAGAGCAATCAGCCCCAGCATTTT	CAIRPGLESNQPQHF
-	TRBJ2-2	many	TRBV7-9	TGTGCCAGCACCCCAGGCGGGGAGCTGTTTTTT	CASTPGGELFF
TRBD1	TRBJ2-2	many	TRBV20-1	TGCAGTGCTGTACGACCTGGGACAGGGGGCACCGGGGAGCTGTTTTTT	CSAVRPGTGGTGELFF
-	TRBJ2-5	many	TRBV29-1	TGCAGCTACGTCAGACAGACCCAAGAGACCCAGTACTTC	CSYVRQTQETQYF
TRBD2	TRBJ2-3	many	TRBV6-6	TGTGCCAGCAGTTACTCAAGTCAGGGAGGGACGCAGTATTTT	CASSYSSQGGTQYF
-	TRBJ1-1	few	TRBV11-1	TGTGCCAGCAGCTTAGGGCTGCCGGGGAACACTGAAGCTTTCTTT	CASSLGLPGNTEAFF
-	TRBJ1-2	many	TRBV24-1	TGTGCCACCAGTGACCCCGCCAGGGCCCATGGCTACACCTTC	CATSDPARAHGYTF
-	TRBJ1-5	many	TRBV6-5	TGTGCCAGCAGCTTAACAGGTGGCCAGCCCCAGCATTTT	CASSLTGGQPQHF
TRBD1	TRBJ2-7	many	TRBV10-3	TGTGCCATCAGGAGGACAGGGGGCTGGGACGAGCAGTACTTC	CAIRRTGGWDEQYF
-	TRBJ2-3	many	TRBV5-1	TGCGCCAGCAGCTTGGAGATCGTTGATTCTTCCGATACGCAGTATTTT	CASSLEIVDSSDTQYF
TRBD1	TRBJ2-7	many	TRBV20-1	TGCAGTGCTAGGGGTACAGGGGACCCAAATAGGCAGTACTTC	CSARGTGDPNRQYF
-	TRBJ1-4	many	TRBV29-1	TGCAGCGTTGAAGGGGGAAGGAATGAAAAACTGTTTTTT	CSVEGGRNEKLFF
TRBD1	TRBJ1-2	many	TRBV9	TGTGCCAGCAGCATACCGGGACAGGGAGCTTTTGGCTACACCTTC	CASSIPGQGAFGYTF
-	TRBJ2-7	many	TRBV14	TGTGCCAGCAGCCACCACGGGGGGCTAGGCTACGAGCAGTACTTC	CASSHHGGLGYEQYF
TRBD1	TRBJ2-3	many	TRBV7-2	TGTGCCAGCAGCTTGCCCGGACAGGGGAGTCCGTATTTT	CASSLPGQGSPYF
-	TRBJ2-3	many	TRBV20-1	TGCAGTGCTATAACAAAACAGGACCTCACCCGGGATACGCAGTATTTT	CSAITKQDLTRDTQYF
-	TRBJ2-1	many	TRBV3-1	TGTGCCAGCAGCCGGAGTGGAGGGGCCTTAATAATAAACCGGGAGTTCTTC	CASSRSGGALIINREFF
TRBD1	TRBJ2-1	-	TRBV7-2	TGTGCCAGCAGCTATACAGCCGGGACAGGGACCAATGAGCAGTTCTTC	CASSYTAGTGTNEQFF
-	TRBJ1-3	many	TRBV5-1	TGCGCCAGCAGCTTGGGGACAGCCGGCCCTGGAAACACCATATATTTT	CASSLGTAGPGNTIYF
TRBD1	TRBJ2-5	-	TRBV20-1	TGCAGTGCTAGAGGGTGGACAGGAGAAGAGACCCAGTACTTC	CSARGWTGEETQYF
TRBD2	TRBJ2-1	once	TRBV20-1	TGCAGTGCTAGAGATAAAGAGAGCGGGGGGATATACAATTATCAGTTCTTC	CSARDKESGGIYNYQFF
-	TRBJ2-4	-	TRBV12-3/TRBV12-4	TGTGCCAGCAGTTTGCCCAGGGCTAGTGAAAACATTCAGTACTTC	CASSLPRASENIQYF
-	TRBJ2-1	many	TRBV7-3	TGTGCCAGCAGCACCGCAGCTCGGGGTGAGCAGTTCTTC	CASSTAARGEQFF
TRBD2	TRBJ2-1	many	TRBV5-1	TGCGCCAGCAGCTTAGGTATGATAGCGGGTCAGGGCAAAAAAAATGAGCAGTTCTTC	CASSLGMIAGQGKKNEQFF
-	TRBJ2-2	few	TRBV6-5	TGTGCCAGCACCCCAGGGCGGGTTGAGGGCGGGGAGCTGTTTTTT	CASTPGRVEGGELFF
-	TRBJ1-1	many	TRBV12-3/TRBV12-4	TGTGCCAGCAGCTTCGTGGGCACTGAAGCTTTCTTT	CASSFVGTEAFF
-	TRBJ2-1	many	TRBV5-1	TGCGCCAGCAGCTTGGGGGGGGAGGATCACCCCTACAATGAGCAGTTCTTC	CASSLGGEDHPYNEQFF
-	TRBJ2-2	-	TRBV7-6	TGTGCCAGCAGACCGCTCGAGGGCTATCGCTATCCCGGGGAGCTGTTTTTT	CASRPLEGYRYPGELFF
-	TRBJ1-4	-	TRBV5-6	TGTGCCAGCAGCTTGGGGCCGTTTAATGAAAAACTGTTTTTT	CASSLGPFNEKLFF
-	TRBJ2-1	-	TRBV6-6	TGTGCCAGCCGGGCCCAAACTAGTGGGAGTGGAAATGAGCAGTTCTTC	CASRAQTSGSGNEQFF
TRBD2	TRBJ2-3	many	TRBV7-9	TGTGCCAGCAGAGGGACTAGCGGGGGGGAAGATACGCAGTATTTT	CASRGTSGGEDTQYF
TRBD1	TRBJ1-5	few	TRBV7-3	TGTGCCAGCAGCGGGCCTAAGGGGGCGGGTCAGCCCCAGCATTTT	CASSGPKGAGQPQHF
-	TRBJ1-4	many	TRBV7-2	TGTGCCAGCAGCTTAGCCCAGGGACTTTTGGATGAAAAACTGTTTTTT	CASSLAQGLLDEKLFF
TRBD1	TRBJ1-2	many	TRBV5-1	TGCGCCAGCAGCTCGACAGGGGACTATGGCTACACCTTC	CASSSTGDYGYTF
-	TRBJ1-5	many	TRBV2	TGTGCCAGCAGTGGAATTAGTGGTCTTTGGGTCCAATCTCAGCCCCAGCATTTT	CASSGISGLWVQSQPQHF
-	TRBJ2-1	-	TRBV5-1	TGCGCCAGCACCTTGGCGGACTACAATGAGCAGTTCTTC	CASTLADYNEQFF
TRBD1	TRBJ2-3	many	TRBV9	TGTGCCAGCAGCGAGAGACAGGGGAAAGATACGCAGTATTTT	CASSERQGKDTQYF
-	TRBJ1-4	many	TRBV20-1	TGCAGTGCTATCCAGGACACTAATGAAAAACTGTTTTTT	CSAIQDTNEKLFF
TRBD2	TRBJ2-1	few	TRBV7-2	TGTGCCAGCAGCCGTCGGACTAGCGGGAGATACAATGAGCAGTTCTTC	CASSRRTSGRYNEQFF
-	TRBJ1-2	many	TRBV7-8	TGTGCCAGCAGCCCCAATGGGGCTAACTATGGCTACACCTTC	CASSPNGANYGYTF
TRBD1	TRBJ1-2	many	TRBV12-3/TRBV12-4	TGTGCCAGCAGTCCCGGGACAGGGAATGGCTACACCTTC	CASSPGTGNGYTF
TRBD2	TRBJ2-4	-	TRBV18	TGTGCCAGCTCACCCTCCGGGACTAGCGGGATGTACAAGTACTTC	CASSPSGTSGMYKYF
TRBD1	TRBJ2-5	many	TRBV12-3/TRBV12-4	TGTGCCAGCAGGCAGGACAGGGCGAAGACCCAGTACTTC	CASRQDRAKTQYF
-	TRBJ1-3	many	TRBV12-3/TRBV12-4	TGTGCCAGCAGAGAACAAAACTCTGGAAACACCATATATTTT	CASREQNSGNTIYF
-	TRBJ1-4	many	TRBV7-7	TGTGCTAGCAGCCCCGGGAGGGGAAGTGAAAAACTGTTTTTT	CASSPGRGSEKLFF
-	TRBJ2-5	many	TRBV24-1	TGTGCCACCAGTGATTATTCCGAGACCCAGTACTTC	CATSDYSETQYF
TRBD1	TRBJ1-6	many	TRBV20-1	TGCAGTGCTAGAACCCGGACAGGGGACTCACCCCTCCACTTT	CSARTRTGDSPLHF